This record concerns one T cell receptor beta chain sequence. Its antigen remains unknown. The sample comes from a study of early T cells in non-severe SARS-CoV-2 infection. The overall study: From unsorted whole blood, bulk RNA was sequenced, and the chains remained unpaired. The study's findings and limits: VDJdb matching, biased toward anti-spike CD8 responses, missed private and CD4 specificities.

Unique molecular identifiers tagged individual cDNA molecules. MiXCR, applied by TCRdb to the 5' RACE reads, yields one record per CDR3 protein. The sample consists of tens of thousands of distinct CDR3 sequences, approximately 14% of them appearing once. Germline V lookup: CDR1 SGHTA, CDR2 FQGTGA. V dropped 0 bases and J dropped 6 bases, with 9 bases sitting between them. CDR3 length: 14 residues. Sequenced here: whole blood, sampled at baseline. This sequence originates from an adult who was a healthcare worker with PCR-confirmed SARS-CoV-2 infection or an uninfected control (not recorded which). The chain joins TRBV7-3 to TRBJ2-1; D is perhaps TRBD2 (5 bases). CDR3 DNA sequence: TGTGCCAGCAGCTTAACTCTAGCTCCCAATGAGCAGTTCTTC. This codes for CASSLTLAPNEQFF.